These 9 T cell receptor beta chains originate from one sample sequenced in a study of T cells in Graves' hyperthyroidism and ophthalmopathy. It was RNA transcripts that yielded the amplified TCR beta CDR3 regions. The HTBI set primed first-round TCR CDR3 RT-PCR. Via MiXCR, TCRdb re-called the multiplex PCR reads, giving one row per CDR3 protein. Here the sample spans around 480,000 distinct CDR3 sequences, around an eighth being singletons. The specimen sequenced was blood. The receptors here all came from a woman under 30 with Graves' hyperthyroidism.

This chain links TRBV28 with TRBJ2-5, with 7 bases identical to TRBD1. After removal of 6 bases from V and 6 bases from J, the junction contained 13 bases not matched to a gene. This CDR3 region has 15 residues. The V gene's germline CDR1 is MDHEN and CDR2 SYDVKM. Written as DNA, the CDR3 is TGTGCCAGCAGCAAACCCCTTCAGGGGGTCAAGACCCAGTACTTC. Its protein is CASSKPLQGVKTQYF.

The table lists this clonotype with many counts. The V call is TRBV30, the J call TRBJ1-5; TRBD1 might be the D (6 bases). Germline-derived CDR1 and CDR2 are GTSNPN and SVGIG (reference sequence). V was cut by 3 bases and J by 3 bases, with 9 bases left in between. This CDR3 has 13 amino acids. CDR3: CAWSDRNNQPQHF. The DNA for the CDR3 is TGTGCCTGGAGCGACAGGAACAATCAGCCCCAGCATTTT.

The rearrangement uses TRBV7-2 and TRBJ1-5; D not resolved. The germline gives CDR1 SGHTA, CDR2 FQGNSA. V was clipped by 1 base and J by 9 bases, with 16 bases between them. The CDR3 spans 15 residues. The CDR3 region has the DNA TGTGCCAGCAGCTTAGAACACACCGACGGGGTGCCCCAGCATTTT. Residues: CASSLEHTDGVPQHF.

The chain uses TRBV9 and TRBJ1-2; D is perhaps TRBD1 (5 bases). Trimming cost V 0 bases and J 5 bases, with 11 bases left between them. This CDR3 comprises 14 residues. In germline, CDR1 is SGDLS, CDR2 YYNGEE. The CDR3 DNA reads TGTGCCAGCAGCGTAGTGTCTGGGGCGTATGGCTACACCTTC. Its translation: CASSVVSGAYGYTF.

This clonotype was detected a few times. Given a much more abundant clone one base away, this may be a read error. The V call is TRBV27, the J call TRBJ2-7; D possibly corresponds to TRBD2 (6 bases). This CDR3 contains 12 residues. Per the germline V gene, CDR1 is MNHEY and CDR2 is SMNVEV (reference sequence). Here the CDR3 DNA reads TGTGCCGGCAGTTCCGGGGGATACGAGCAGTACTTC. Its translation: CAGSSGGYEQYF.

The chain recombines TRBV6-5 with TRBJ1-1; possible D gene TRBD1, 5 bases. Per the germline V gene, CDR1 is MNHEY and CDR2 is SVGAGI. V lost 4 bases to trimming and J lost 3 bases, with 12 bases between them. This CDR3 spans 14 amino acids. The CDR3: CASSWGLSDTEAFF. The DNA for the CDR3 is TGTGCCAGCAGTTGGGGCCTTTCGGACACTGAAGCTTTCTTT.

CDR3 protein: CASSPGASTTPGYTF. The CDR3, as DNA: TGTGCCAGCAGCCCCGGGGCGAGTACAACCCCTGGCTACACCTTC. The J gene is TRBJ1-2, the V gene TRBV7-3; a weak D match, TRBD1 (5 bases). With 5 bases removed from V and 7 bases from J, the gap between germline ends came to 20 bases. Per germline, CDR1 SGHTA and CDR2 FQGTGA. The CDR3 length is 15 residues.

This clonotype was counted ten times or more. The genes are TRBV2 and TRBJ2-5, with D tentatively TRBD2 (5 bases). Germline CDR1 and CDR2: SNHLY and FYNNEI. V lost 1 base and J lost 2, with 8 bases in between. CDR3 length: 14 residues. The chain's CDR3 is CASSEVGGQETQYF. CDR3 nucleotides: TGTGCCAGCAGTGAAGTTGGCGGGCAAGAGACCCAGTACTTC.

This clonotype was detected many times. This CDR3 reads CASRSTGMETQYF. As DNA, the CDR3 is TGTGCCAGCAGATCGACAGGGATGGAGACCCAGTACTTC. The rearrangement links TRBV27 to TRBJ2-5; 7 nucleotides line up with TRBD1. Trimming at V came to 6 bases and at J to 5 bases, leaving 6 bases not matched to a gene. This CDR3 region has 13 residues. The germline CDR1 and CDR2 sequences are MNHEY and SMNVEV (reference sequence).